What follows is one TCR beta chain and its context. This CDR3 is 17 amino acids long. Germline CDR1 and CDR2: SGHTS and YDEGEE. The ends were cut back, 4 bases at V and 1 base at J, with 19 bases in the middle. TCRdb's table, derived via immunoSEQ multiplex PCR, lists solely in-frame clones and lacks some. The table lists 130,000 to 150,000 clones, 86% of them singletons, with less than 20% in the top ten. The sample comes from a study of radiation and T cells in renal cell carcinoma. As to time point: blood 4 weeks post-SBRT, at nephrectomy. Documented treatment: 15 Gy SBRT to primary tumor, nephrectomy 4 weeks later.

The source of this sequence is a woman aged 50 to 60 with renal cell carcinoma. Sequenced here: blood, sampled from a patient whose treatment included radiotherapy and nephrectomy. The chain recombines TRBV5-8 with TRBJ2-3; D is possibly TRBD2 (7 bases). The CDR3 sequence is CASSRGLAEPGTDTQYF. CDR3 nucleotides: TGTGCCAGCAGCCGGGGGCTAGCGGAGCCCGGCACAGATACGCAGTATTTT.